The table lists the clone carrying this T cell receptor (beta chain) with many counts. What it recognizes is unknown. As TCR cDNA was made by 5'RACE template switching, a universal primer site and UMIs were added. TCRdb reanalysed the 5' RACE reads using MiXCR and keeps one entry per CDR3 protein. Of a few hundred thousand distinct CDR3 sequences listed, about 4% are singletons. The sample belongs to a study of T cells after yellow fever vaccination. Study-level results: The booster response re-showed most primary clones: approximately 95% CD4, approximately 86% CD8. Abundant bulk-derived clonotypes could contaminate FACS-sorted repertoires. Clonotypes appearing in both CD4 and CD8 compartments existed, and their share was small.

The CDR3 is 14 residues long. With 2 bases removed from V and 5 bases from J, the gap between germline ends came to 11 bases. Germline CDR1 is SGHRS and CDR2 is YFSETQ. The TCR comes from a man younger than 35 who received the YFV17D yellow fever vaccine. The chain joins TRBV5-1 to TRBJ2-1, with TRBD1 as a possible D gene (6 bases). The sequenced sample was PBMCs, obtained 5 days after the yellow fever booster vaccination. This chain's CDR3 is CASSFYRQDNEQFF. The DNA of the CDR3 is TGCGCCAGCAGCTTCTACAGACAGGACAATGAGCAGTTCTTC. Full variable domain (rest looked up from reference TRBV5-1 and TRBJ2-1): KAGVTQTPRYLIKTRGQQVTLSCSPISGHRSVSWYQQTPGQGLQFLFEYFSETQRNKGNFPGRFSGRQFSNSRSEMNVSTLELGDSALYLCASSFYRQDNEQFFGPGTRLTVL.